What follows are 10 T cell receptor beta chains derived from one specimen sequenced in a study of blood T cells in healthy people across ages (dated by TCRdb to 2013 to 2016). To prepare the library, 5' RACE was applied. The second PCR ran for about 6 to 12 cycles and used a J-beta primer mix along with a sample-barcoded 5' primer. TCRdb passed the public sequencing reads through fastp at Q25 and MiXCR, retaining productive beta sequences. CDR3 protein duplicates are merged, each entry listing the most common genes and DNA. Present in this sample are some 1.8 million distinct CDR3 sequences, more than 35% of which were seen just once. The ten top clones hold under 25% of the sample. The specimen was blood. The receptor set was obtained from a human donor in good health.

The chain recombines TRBV7-2 with TRBJ1-2, with D perhaps TRBD1 (5 bases). Germline lookup yields CDR1 SGHTA and CDR2 FQGNSA. V lost 5 bases, J lost 6 bases, and 22 bases lay in between. The CDR3 is made up of 16 amino acids. The CDR3 bases are TGTGCCAGCAGCGCTCGAAAACGGGGGATCTTAGATGGCTACACCTTC. Amino acid sequence: CASSARKRGILDGYTF.

Worth noting for this clonotype: A junction end diverges from the germline sequence, so it may reflect a read error. The chain carries TRBV13 and TRBJ1-1; a weak D match, TRBD1 (5 bases). There are 15 residues in the CDR3. Germline V gives CDR1 PRHDT, CDR2 FYEKMQ (reference sequence). Here the CDR3 reads CASSSEQVLSTEAFF. CDR3 nucleotide sequence: TGTGCCAGCAGCTCCGAACAGGTGTTGAGCACTGAAGCCTTCTTT.

This clonotype was counted only a few times. The chain has TRBV20-1 and TRBJ2-7; D not resolved. There are 15 residues in the CDR3. CDR1 DFQATT and CDR2 SNEGSKA come from the germline V gene (reference sequence). The V gene lost 2 bases and the J gene lost 2 bases, with 16 bases spanning the gap. In DNA form, the CDR3 reads TGCAGTGCTAGACGGCAGCGTCCTCCCCCCTACGAGCAGTACTTC. This codes for CSARRQRPPPYEQYF.

J is TRBJ1-2 and V is TRBV7-6; possible D gene TRBD1, 6 bases. The CDR3 length is 15 residues. The ends were cut back, 4 bases at V and 0 bases at J, with 12 bases in the middle. The germline V gene has CDR1 SGHVS and CDR2 FNYEAQ. CDR3 in amino acids: CASSSGQSPNYGYTF. CDR3 DNA: TGTGCCAGCAGCTCTGGACAGTCTCCTAACTATGGCTACACCTTC.

The J gene is TRBJ2-2, the V gene TRBV7-2; D remains ambiguous. Germline V lookup: CDR1 SGHTA, CDR2 FQGNSA. This CDR3 comprises 14 residues. V was shortened by 5 bases and J by 2 bases, with 9 bases between the two germline ends. CDR3 loop: CASSVTHNTGELFF. The DNA of the CDR3 is TGTGCCAGCAGCGTAACACATAACACCGGGGAGCTGTTTTTT.

This chain joins TRBV7-8 and TRBJ2-7; D may be TRBD2 (6 bases). Between the trimmed V and J ends, which lost 6 bases and 2 bases, there was a span of 17 bases. The CDR3 loop spans 15 amino acids. Germline lookup yields CDR1 SGHVS and CDR2 FQNEAQ. The CDR3 sequence: CASRNGPGRTYEQYF. Here the CDR3 DNA reads TGTGCCAGCAGGAACGGGCCAGGGAGGACCTACGAGCAGTACTTC.

The genes are TRBV12-3 or TRBV12-4 and TRBJ2-3; TRBD2 matches at 8 bases. The J segment lost 2 bases and the V segment lost 5 bases, leaving 9 bases of the junction unmatched. This CDR3 has 16 amino acids. The CDR3, as DNA: TGTGCCAGCAGTCTTGGACGGGGGGGGTACACAGATACGCAGTATTTT. It encodes CASSLGRGGYTDTQYF.

CDR3 loop: CASSHTGYNYGYTF. The CDR3, as DNA: TGTGCCAGCAGCCACACAGGATACAACTATGGCTACACCTTC. The genes are TRBV6-6 and TRBJ1-2; TRBD1 is a possible D gene (5 bases). The germline gives CDR1 MNHNY, CDR2 SVGAGI (reference sequence). V lost 6 bases and J 2 bases, leaving 13 bases between the germline ends. The CDR3 is 14 residues long.

The J gene is TRBJ1-2, the V gene TRBV6-6; no clear D. The germline V and J ends were trimmed by 10 bases and 4 bases, with 16 bases remaining between them. Germline V CDR1 and CDR2: MNHNY, SVGAGI (reference sequence). The CDR3 runs to 13 residues. CDR3 loop: CATSIGVGYGYTF. As DNA, the CDR3 is TGTGCCACCAGCATTGGGGTGGGCTATGGCTACACCTTC.

The chain has TRBV12-3 or TRBV12-4 and TRBJ2-1; D is ambiguous. The CDR3 has 14 amino acids. The V end lost 2 bases, the J end lost 10 bases, and 15 bases lay between the germline ends. CDR3 amino acids: CASSLLGSGREQFF. In nucleotides, the CDR3 is TGTGCCAGCAGTTTACTTGGATCGGGCAGGGAGCAGTTCTTC.